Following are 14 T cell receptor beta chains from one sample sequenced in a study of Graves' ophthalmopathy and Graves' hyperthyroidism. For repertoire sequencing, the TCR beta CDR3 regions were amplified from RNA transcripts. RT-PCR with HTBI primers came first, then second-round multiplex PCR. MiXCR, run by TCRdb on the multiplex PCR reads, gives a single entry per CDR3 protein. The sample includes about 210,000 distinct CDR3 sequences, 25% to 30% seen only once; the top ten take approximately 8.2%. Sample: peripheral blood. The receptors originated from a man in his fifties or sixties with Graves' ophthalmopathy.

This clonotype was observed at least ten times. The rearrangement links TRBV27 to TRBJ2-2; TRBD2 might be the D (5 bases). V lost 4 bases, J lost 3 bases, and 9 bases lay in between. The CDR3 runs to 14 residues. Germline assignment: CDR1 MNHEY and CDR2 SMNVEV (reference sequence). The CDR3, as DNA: TGTGCCAGCAGTTCGGGGTGGGACACCGGGGAGCTGTTTTTT. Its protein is CASSSGWDTGELFF.

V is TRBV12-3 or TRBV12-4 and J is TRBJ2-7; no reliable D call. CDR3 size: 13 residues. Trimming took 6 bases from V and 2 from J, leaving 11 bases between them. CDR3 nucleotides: TGTGCCAGCAGCTCCTACGACACCTACGAGCAGTACTTC. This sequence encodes CASSSYDTYEQYF.

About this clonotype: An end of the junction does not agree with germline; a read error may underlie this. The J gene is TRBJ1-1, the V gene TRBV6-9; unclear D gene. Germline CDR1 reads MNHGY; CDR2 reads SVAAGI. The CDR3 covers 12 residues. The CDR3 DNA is TGCGCCAGCAGAGGTGACGGGACTGAAGCTTTCTTT. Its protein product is CASRGDGTEAFF.

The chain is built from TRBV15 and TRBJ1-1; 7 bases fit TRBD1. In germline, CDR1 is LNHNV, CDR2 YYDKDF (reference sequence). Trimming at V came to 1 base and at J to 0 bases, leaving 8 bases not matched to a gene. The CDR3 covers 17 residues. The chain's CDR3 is CATSRGLAGGLNTEAFF. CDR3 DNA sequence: TGTGCCACCAGCAGAGGTTTGGCAGGGGGATTGAACACTGAAGCTTTCTTT.

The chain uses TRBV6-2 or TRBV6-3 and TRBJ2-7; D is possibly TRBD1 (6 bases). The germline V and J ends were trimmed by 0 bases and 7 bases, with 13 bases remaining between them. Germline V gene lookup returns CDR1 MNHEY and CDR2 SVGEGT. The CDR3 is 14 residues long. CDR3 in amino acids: CASSYSRGWREQYF. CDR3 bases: TGTGCCAGCAGTTACTCGAGGGGGTGGCGGGAGCAGTACTTC.

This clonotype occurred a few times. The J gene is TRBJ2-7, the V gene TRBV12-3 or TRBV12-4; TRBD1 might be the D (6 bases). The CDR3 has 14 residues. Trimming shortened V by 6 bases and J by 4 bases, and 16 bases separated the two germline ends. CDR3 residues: CASSYTGYGYEQYF. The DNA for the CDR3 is TGTGCCAGCAGCTACACAGGGTACGGTTACGAGCAGTACTTC.

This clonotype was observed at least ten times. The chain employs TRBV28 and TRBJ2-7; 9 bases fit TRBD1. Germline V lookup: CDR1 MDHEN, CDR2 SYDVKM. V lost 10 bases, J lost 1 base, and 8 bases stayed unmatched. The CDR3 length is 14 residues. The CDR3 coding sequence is TGTGCCACTCTACTGACAGGGGGGTCCTACGAGCAGTACTTC. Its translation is CATLLTGGSYEQYF.

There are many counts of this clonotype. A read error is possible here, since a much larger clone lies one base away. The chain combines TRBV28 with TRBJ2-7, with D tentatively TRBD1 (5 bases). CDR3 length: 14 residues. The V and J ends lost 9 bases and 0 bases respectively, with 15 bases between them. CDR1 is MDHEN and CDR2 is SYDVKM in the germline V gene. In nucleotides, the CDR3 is TGTGCCAGTATCGGACATACAGGCTCCTACGAGCAGTACTTC. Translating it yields CASIGHTGSYEQYF.

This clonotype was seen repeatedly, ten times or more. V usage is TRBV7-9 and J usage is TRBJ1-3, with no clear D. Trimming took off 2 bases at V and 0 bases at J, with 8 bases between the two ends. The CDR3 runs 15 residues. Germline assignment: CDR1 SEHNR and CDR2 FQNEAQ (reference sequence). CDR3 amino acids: CASSLPVDSGNTIYF. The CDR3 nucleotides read TGTGCCAGCAGCTTACCCGTAGACTCTGGAAACACCATATATTTT.

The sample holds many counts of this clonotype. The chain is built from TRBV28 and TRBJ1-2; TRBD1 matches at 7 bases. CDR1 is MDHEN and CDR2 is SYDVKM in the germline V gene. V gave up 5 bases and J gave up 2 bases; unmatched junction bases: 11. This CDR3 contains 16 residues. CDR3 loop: CASSPPQRQGNYGYTF. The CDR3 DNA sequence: TGTGCCAGCAGTCCCCCCCAACGACAGGGAAACTATGGCTACACCTTC.

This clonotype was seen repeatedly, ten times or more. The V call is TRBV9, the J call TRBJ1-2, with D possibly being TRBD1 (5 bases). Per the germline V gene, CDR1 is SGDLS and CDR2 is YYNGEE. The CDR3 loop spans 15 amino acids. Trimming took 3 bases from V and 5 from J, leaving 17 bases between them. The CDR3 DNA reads TGTGCCAGCAGCGCGCAAACGACGGGACGGTATGGCTACACCTTC. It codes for CASSAQTTGRYGYTF.

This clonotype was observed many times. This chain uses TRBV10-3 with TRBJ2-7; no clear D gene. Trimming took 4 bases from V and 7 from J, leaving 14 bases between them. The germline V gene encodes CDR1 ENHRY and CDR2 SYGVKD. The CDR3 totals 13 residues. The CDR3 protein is CAISGRTENEQYF. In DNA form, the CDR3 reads TGTGCCATCAGTGGTAGGACCGAAAATGAGCAGTACTTC.

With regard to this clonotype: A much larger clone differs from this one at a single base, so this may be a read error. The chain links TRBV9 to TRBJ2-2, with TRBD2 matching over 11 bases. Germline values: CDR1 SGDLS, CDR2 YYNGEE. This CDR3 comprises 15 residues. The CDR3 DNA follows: TGTGCCAGCAGCGCCCTTAGCGGGAGGGCCGGGGAGCCGTTTTTT. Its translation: CASSALSGRAGEPFF.

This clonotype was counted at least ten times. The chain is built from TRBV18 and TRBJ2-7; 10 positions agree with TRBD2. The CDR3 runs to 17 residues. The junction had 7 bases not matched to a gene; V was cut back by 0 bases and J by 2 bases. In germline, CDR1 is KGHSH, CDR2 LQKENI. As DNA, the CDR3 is TGTGCCAGCTCACCACCGTGGCCTAGCGGGAGAACCTACGAGCAGTACTTC. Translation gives CASSPPWPSGRTYEQYF.